This T cell receptor (beta chain) was found in a study of blood T cell repertoires in COVID-19. In the authors' workflow: Reference gene primer amplification yielded estimated nucleated cell counts. Assay used: immunoSEQ multiplex PCR; TCRdb lists only in-frame clones, some missing. V and J calls and clone size follow that table, whereas D and trimming were derived from the DNA. The table shows some 120,000 clones, with approximately 88% occurring only once. Between the trimmed V and J ends, which lost 6 bases and 4 bases, there was a span of 12 bases. The CDR3 extends over 13 amino acids. Germline CDR1 and CDR2: SNHLY and FYNNEI.

The receptor was derived from a middle-aged man with acute or convalescent COVID-19. Specimen: peripheral blood. The rearrangement uses TRBV2 and TRBJ1-2; D may be TRBD1 (5 bases). The CDR3: CASRADSLYGYTF. The CDR3 coding sequence is TGTGCCAGCAGAGCAGACAGTCTCTATGGCTACACCTTC.